This T cell receptor (beta chain) originates from a study of OX40 agonist ivuxolimab in advanced cancers. In the study overall: The mean age was approximately 60 years, ranging from about 23 to 85, with 80% to 85% of participants male.

Profiling relied on immunoSEQ multiplex PCR, and the TCRdb table lists in-frame clones only, not all of them. The sample consists of 15,000 or so clones, 85% to 90% of them appearing once. A single count supports this clone. From germline, CDR1 is SGHTA and CDR2 FQGNSA. Germline trimming cut 5 bases from V and 7 bases from J; bases unmatched to any gene: 6. The CDR3 loop spans 14 amino acids. Specimen: CD4+ or CD8+ T cells sorted from blood, collected in a trial of the OX40 agonist ivuxolimab. The TCR comes from an adult with an advanced solid tumor such as melanoma, head and neck, liver or kidney cancer. V is TRBV7-2 and J is TRBJ2-2; 8 nucleotides align to TRBD2. CDR3 DNA sequence: TGTGCCAGCAGCCCTCCAGCGGGGGTCGGGGAGCTGTTTTTT. Translating it yields CASSPPAGVGELFF.